This T cell receptor beta chain appears in the sequencing data of a study of identical twins. Study observations and caveats: Out-of-frame alpha sequences shared by twins were enriched for low generation probability.

Template switching added a universal primer site, and cDNA bore unique molecular identifiers. Each CDR3 protein gets one entry after TCRdb re-called the 5' RACE reads with MiXCR. Among around 1.7 million distinct CDR3 sequences, about 30% were seen once, and the ten largest hold around 0.3%. V was clipped by 2 bases and J by 1 base; unmatched bases: 5. Per germline, CDR1 MNHNY and CDR2 SVGAGI (reference sequence). This CDR3 is built from 16 residues. In regard to this clonotype: What it binds is unknown.

Sequenced sample: cord blood. The rearrangement joins TRBV6-6 to TRBJ2-3; 8 nucleotides align to TRBD2. This sequence was found in a newborn girl in good health. The CDR3 DNA reads as TGTGCCAGCAGTTACGAACCGGGAGGGCGCACAGATACGCAGTATTTT. It encodes CASSYEPGGRTDTQYF.